This T cell receptor (beta chain) was obtained from a study of CD8 T cells in ankylosing spondylitis. Findings and caveats of the study: Clones tied to disease were said to be significantly enriched in matched ankylosing spondylitis synovial fluid. A motif of seven or eight highly homologous TCR beta variants was seen as apparently characteristic of ankylosing spondylitis blood. Disease-linked clones displayed a CD8+ phenotype and appeared relatively rarely in peripheral blood.

Quantitative 5'-RACE with molecular barcodes generated TCR beta libraries. TCRdb fed the 5' RACE reads into MiXCR, producing one record per CDR3 protein. The sample carries some 200,000 distinct CDR3 sequences, roughly 25% recorded once. As to this clonotype: Its antigen is unknown.

The origin of this receptor is a male donor with ankylosing spondylitis or in good health (not recorded which). Material for sequencing was blood, either unsorted or a sorted T cell fraction (not recorded which).

CDR3 residues: CSASTAGASGYTF. Written as DNA, the CDR3 is TGCAGCGCCTCTACAGCAGGGGCCAGTGGCTACACCTTC. The V and J genes are TRBV29-1 and TRBJ1-2; maybe TRBD1 (6 bases). Trimming left V 7 bases short and J 7 bases short, with 19 bases between. The germline gives CDR1 SQVTM, CDR2 ANQGSEA. The length of the CDR3 is 13 residues. The full variable domain, its missing parts supplied by reference TRBV29-1 and TRBJ1-2, is SAVISQKPSRDICQRGTSLTIQCQVDSQVTMMFWYRQQPGQSLTLIATANQGSEATYESGFVIDKFPISRPNLTFSTLTVSNMSPEDSSIYLCSASTAGASGYTFGSGTRLTVV.